These 11 T cell receptor beta chains were all obtained from the same sample, sequenced in a study of human T cells and chemical hapten exposure. Time point defined: patch test 1, 2 weeks after DPC sensitization. Treatment denoted: therapeutic diphenylcyclopropenone sensitization with weekly scalp DPC. Via MiXCR, TCRdb re-called the RACE reads, giving one row per CDR3 protein. The sample consists of roughly 45,000 distinct CDR3 sequences, around 9.3% of them appearing once. The starting material was whole blood, obtained in connection with sensitization to the hapten diphenylcyclopropenone (DPC). The source of these receptors is a woman between 45 and 60 years old with alopecia areata. Some clones in this sample may be carry-over from other donors' samples.

This clonotype was detected once. The J gene is TRBJ1-3, the V gene TRBV29-1; 9 positions agree with TRBD1. Germline CDR1 SQVTM, CDR2 ANQGSEA. The CDR3 totals 12 residues. Trimming cost V 7 bases and J 8 bases; bases outside gene matches: 6. Here the CDR3 DNA reads TGCAGCGCTAGGACAGGGGAGGACACCATATATTTT. This gives the protein CSARTGEDTIYF.

This clonotype was seen more than once but under ten times. V gene TRBV6-5 combines with J gene TRBJ2-5, with 10 bases identical to TRBD2. Germline loops: CDR1 MNHEY, CDR2 SVGAGI. There are 14 residues in the CDR3. Unmatched junction bases numbered 6, after V lost 6 bases and J lost 5 bases. The CDR3 is CASSLGLASETQYF. The DNA of the CDR3 is TGTGCCAGCAGCCTGGGACTAGCGTCGGAGACCCAGTACTTC.

The chain recombines TRBV7-8 with TRBJ2-1, with D tentatively TRBD2 (5 bases). Looked up from germline, CDR1 is SGHVS and CDR2 is FQNEAQ. Trimming took 7 bases from V and 6 from J, leaving 19 bases between them. This CDR3 contains 15 residues. The CDR3 is CASILYLDGINEQFF. For the CDR3, the DNA is TGTGCCAGCATACTTTACCTGGACGGGATCAATGAGCAGTTCTTC.

Ten or more counts support this clonotype. This chain links TRBV7-8 with TRBJ2-6; D may match TRBD1 or TRBD2 (5 bases each). The germline V and J ends were trimmed by 4 bases and 0 bases, with 22 bases remaining between them. From germline, CDR1 is SGHVS and CDR2 FQNEAQ. The CDR3 is 20 residues long. The CDR3 coding sequence is TGTGCCAGCAGCTCCCTCTGGGACCTAAAATCCCGCTCTGGGGCCAACGTCCTGACTTTC. Translating gives CASSSLWDLKSRSGANVLTF.

The sample holds many counts of this clonotype. The chain couples TRBV4-3 to TRBJ2-1; 15 positions match TRBD2. CDR3 length: 17 amino acids. The junction had 9 bases not matched to a gene; V was cut back by 3 bases and J by 9 bases. Germline CDR1 is LGHNA and CDR2 is YSLEER. The CDR3 coding sequence is TGCGCCAGCAGCCACAGGACTAGCGGGAGGGTAGGGGGTGAGCAGTTCTTC. Translating it yields CASSHRTSGRVGGEQFF.

By frequency in the sample, this clonotype is medium-sized. The rearrangement joins TRBV10-3 to TRBJ2-3; D not certain. The germline V gene has CDR1 ENHRY and CDR2 SYGVKD. The CDR3 spans 13 residues. The CDR3 DNA reads as TGTGCGCTCAAGGCAGGTTCCACAGATACGCAGTATTTT. As protein: CALKAGSTDTQYF.

This clonotype has at least ten counts. The rearrangement uses TRBV28 and TRBJ1-1; 7 bases line up with TRBD1. The CDR3 has 13 residues. CDR1 MDHEN and CDR2 SYDVKM come from the germline V gene. Unmatched junction bases numbered 3, after V lost 8 bases and J lost 0 bases. CDR3 protein: CASRGQLNTEAFF. CDR3 coding DNA: TGTGCCAGCCGGGGACAGCTGAACACTGAAGCTTTCTTT.

This clonotype was seen ten or more times. The chain employs TRBV3-1 and TRBJ2-1; tentatively, D is TRBD2 (5 bases). The CDR3 runs 15 residues. Trimming took 0 bases from V and 12 from J, leaving 18 bases between them. CDR1 is LGHDT and CDR2 is YNNKEL in the germline V gene (reference sequence). This CDR3 reads CASSQEGLGGFVQFF. CDR3 coding DNA: TGTGCCAGCAGCCAAGAGGGCCTGGGCGGGTTCGTGCAGTTCTTC.

This clonotype was recorded many times. The rearrangement joins TRBV27 to TRBJ2-5, with D tentatively TRBD1 (6 bases). The CDR3 covers 16 residues. Trimming pared 6 bases from V and 2 bases from J, leaving 19 bases between. CDR1 is MNHEY and CDR2 is SMNVEV in the germline V gene (reference sequence). The CDR3 protein is CASRSAPRGPQETQYF. DNA for the CDR3: TGTGCCAGCAGAAGCGCGCCCAGGGGACCTCAAGAGACCCAGTACTTC.

Many counts were recorded for this clonotype. V is TRBV28 and J is TRBJ1-1; the D is unclear. The length of the CDR3 is 14 residues. Germline V lookup: CDR1 MDHEN, CDR2 SYDVKM. Deletions cut 2 bases from V and 1 base from J, with 8 bases between. In nucleotides, the CDR3 is TGTGCCAGCAGTTTAGGCCAGGAGAACACTGAAGCTTTCTTT. Protein sequence: CASSLGQENTEAFF.

This clonotype was found many times. The chain carries TRBV12-3 or TRBV12-4 and TRBJ2-7, with TRBD1 matching over 8 bases. The length of the CDR3 is 15 residues. Trimming at V came to 2 bases and at J to 5 bases, leaving 8 bases not matched to a gene. This CDR3 is CASSLLRTGRHEQYF. The CDR3 coding sequence is TGTGCCAGCAGTTTATTAAGGACAGGGAGGCACGAGCAGTACTTC.